Listed below are T cell receptor beta chains from one sample, sequenced in a study of blood T cell repertoires in COVID-19. TCRdb's copy holds only in-frame clones and misses some; the assay was immunoSEQ multiplex PCR. Of about 340,000 clones in the sample, about 90% are singletons; the top ten hold about 6.7%. The material sequenced was peripheral blood. Source of these receptors: a woman aged 70-85 years with COVID-19, enrolled during active disease. CDR3s include the opening cysteine and the closing phenylalanine or tryptophan. Fields, in order: clone size, J gene, CDR3 length, V gene, D gene, CDR3 DNA, CDR3 protein. The D gene is left open where the match is weak. Size values are once, few and many counts, or a class for expanded clones, and some rows have none.

- TRBJ1-5 13 TRBV19 - TGTGCCAGTAGCCCCGACAGGAATCAGCCCCAGCATTTT CASSPDRNQPQHF
- TRBJ1-2 14 TRBV27 - TGTGCCAGCAGTTCCCATGGGGCCCTCTATGGCTACACCTTC CASSSHGALYGYTF
- TRBJ1-2 14 TRBV9 - TGTGCCAGCACCTACCGGGGGGATAACTATGGCTACACCTTC CASTYRGDNYGYTF
once TRBJ1-1 14 TRBV18 - TGTGCCAGCTCCCAATTTGGGACTAACCCTGAAGCTTTCTTT CASSQFGTNPEAFF
- TRBJ2-1 17 TRBV23-1 TRBD2 TGCGCCAGCCCCGGGGGGACTTCCCGAAGCTCCTACAATGAGCAGTTCTTC CASPGGTSRSSYNEQFF
- TRBJ2-5 14 TRBV2 TRBD1 TGTGCCAGCAGGTCGGACAGGGGGGGAGAGACCCAGTACTTC CASRSDRGGETQYF
- TRBJ1-2 15 TRBV19 - TGTGCCAGTAGTCTTCCCGGGACACCGAACTATGGCTACACCTTC CASSLPGTPNYGYTF
- TRBJ1-2 14 TRBV4-3 TRBD1 TGCGCCAGCAGCCAAGATCGTACAGGGGATGGCTACACCTTC CASSQDRTGDGYTF
- TRBJ2-7 11 TRBV3-1/TRBV3-2 - TGTGCCAGCAGCCAAACTCACGAGCAGTACTTC CASSQTHEQYF
- TRBJ2-2 17 TRBV23-1 TRBD1 TGCGCCAGCAGTCAGCCCCCAGGGGGTACTAACACCGGGGAGCTGTTTTTT CASSQPPGGTNTGELFF
- TRBJ2-3 14 TRBV4-3 TRBD2 TGCGCCAGCAGCCGAAGCGGGGGTCCAGATACGCAGTATTTT CASSRSGGPDTQYF
- TRBJ2-2 15 TRBV9 - TGTGCCAGCAGCGTACGGGGAGTGAACACCGGGGAGCTGTTTTTT CASSVRGVNTGELFF
- TRBJ2-7 12 TRBV6-6 - TGTGCCACCTCTTATAGCTCCTACGAGCAGTACTTC CATSYSSYEQYF
- TRBJ2-5 13 TRBV24-1 - TGTGCCACCAGTGGGGCGAATCAAGAGACCCAGTACTTC CATSGANQETQYF
few TRBJ1-2 12 TRBV5-8 - TGTGCCAGCAGCAACCGTCGGACTATCCCCACCTTC CASSNRRTIPTF
- TRBJ1-4 16 TRBV7-2 - TGTGCCAGCAGCCCCGCTCCACCCCACAGGTCCGAAAAACTGTTTTTT CASSPAPPHRSEKLFF
- TRBJ2-1 14 TRBV18 - TGTGCCAGCTCAAGATCGCGGGAAAACAATGAGCAGTTCTTC CASSRSRENNEQFF
- TRBJ1-2 15 TRBV19 - TGTGCCAGTAGTATTAGGGGGGAGGGCAACTATGGCTACACCTTC CASSIRGEGNYGYTF
- TRBJ2-7 15 TRBV18 - TGTGCCAGCTCCCCTACAGGGCCCCAGACCTACGAGCAGTACTTC CASSPTGPQTYEQYF
- TRBJ1-4 14 TRBV2 TRBD1 TGTGCCAGCAGAACAGGGGTGGCAAATGAAAAACTGTTTTTT CASRTGVANEKLFF
once TRBJ1-2 15 TRBV5-1 - TGCGCCAGAGACGAGACGGAGTCAGCTAACTATGGCTACACCTTC CARDETESANYGYTF
- TRBJ2-7 15 TRBV13 - TGTGCCAGCAGCCACCCTATGGGCAGTTCCTACGAGCAGTACTTC CASSHPMGSSYEQYF
- TRBJ1-6 14 TRBV7-9 - TGTGCCAGCGAATCGACGCTAGGTAATTCACCCCTCCACTTT CASESTLGNSPLHF
- TRBJ1-2 15 TRBV13 - TGTGCCAGCAGCTTAGGCCCGGAGGAAAACTATGGCTACACCTTC CASSLGPEENYGYTF
- TRBJ1-5 12 TRBV28 - TGTGCCAGCAGACAGAGCAATCAGCCCCAGCATTTT CASRQSNQPQHF
- TRBJ1-1 14 TRBV3-1/TRBV3-2 - TGTGCCAGCAGCCCCAGGGTTGGTAAAACTGAAGCTTTCTTT CASSPRVGKTEAFF
- TRBJ2-2 16 TRBV4-1 TRBD2 TGCGCCAGCAGCCAAGGTCTAGCGGGGGGAAGAGGGGAGCTGTTTTTT CASSQGLAGGRGELFF
- TRBJ1-1 12 TRBV28 - TGTGCCAGCATCCCCCGAGGAGCTGAAGCTTTCTTT CASIPRGAEAFF
- TRBJ1-1 15 TRBV5-1 TRBD1 TGCGCCAGCAGCTTAGGGGGCTTATTGGACACTGAAGCTTTCTTT CASSLGGLLDTEAFF
few TRBJ1-1 15 TRBV19 - TGTGCCAGTACCCCAATCGACAGAACGAACACTGAAGCTTTCTTT CASTPIDRTNTEAFF
- TRBJ2-2 16 TRBV9 - TGTGCCAGCACCCCTCGGGCAGGGGAGTACACCGGGGAGCTGTTTTTT CASTPRAGEYTGELFF
- TRBJ1-1 14 TRBV3-1/TRBV3-2 - TGTGCCAGCAGCCCCAGGGTAGGCGACACTGAAGCTTTCTTT CASSPRVGDTEAFF
- TRBJ2-5 19 TRBV23-1 TRBD2 TGCGCCAGCAGTCGATGGCAACTAGCGGGGGGCCTAAACCAAGAGACCCAGTACTTC CASSRWQLAGGLNQETQYF
- TRBJ1-4 17 TRBV7-9 TRBD1 TGTGCCAGCAGCTTTTTAACTCAGGGGGTAGGGGATGAAAAACTGTTTTTT CASSFLTQGVGDEKLFF
- TRBJ2-2 16 TRBV7-2 TRBD2 TGTGCCAGCAGCTTGGGACTAGCGGGGCTCGTCGGGGAGCTGTTTTTT CASSLGLAGLVGELFF
- TRBJ2-4 16 TRBV5-1 TRBD1 TGCGCCAGCAGCTTGGTTCAGGGGGATGCCAAAAACATTCAGTACTTC CASSLVQGDAKNIQYF
- TRBJ1-6 14 TRBV19 - TGTGCCAGTAGTCAGGGCTACTATAATTCACCCCTCCACTTT CASSQGYYNSPLHF
few TRBJ2-3 14 TRBV7-6 - TGTGCCAGCAGCTTAGTCCAGGGGACAGATACGCAGTATTTT CASSLVQGTDTQYF
- TRBJ2-5 19 TRBV11-3 TRBD2 TGTGCCAGCAGCTTAGGTACCCCATTAGCGGGGGCGGCGGAGGAGACCCAGTACTTC CASSLGTPLAGAAEETQYF
- TRBJ1-5 16 TRBV6-2/TRBV6-3 - TGTGCCAGCAGTTACTCGTCCGGGTTTCAGAATCAGCCCCAGCATTTT CASSYSSGFQNQPQHF
few TRBJ1-2 13 TRBV19 TRBD1 TGTGCCAGTAGTACGACAGGGTTGGACGGCTACACCTTC CASSTTGLDGYTF
- TRBJ1-1 11 TRBV9 - TGTGCCAGCAGCGTGTCAGAAGAAGCTTTCTTT CASSVSEEAFF
- TRBJ1-2 13 TRBV14 - TGTGCCAGCAGCCAGATCACAGGTTATGGCTACACCTTC CASSQITGYGYTF